Given below is one TCR beta chain in context. The antigen is not known. This record comes from a study of cytomegalovirus exposure and HLA in healthy donors. V was shortened by 4 bases and J by 3 bases, with 16 bases between the two germline ends. CDR1 is SGHVS and CDR2 is FQNEAQ in the germline V gene. The CDR3 totals 16 residues. The PCR used 60 Vbeta and 13 Jbeta primers. The table came from immunoSEQ multiplex PCR; TCRdb's copy has only in-frame clones and leaves some out. The sample includes 150,000 to 250,000 clones, 65% to 85% of them seen just once. Study-wide points: A later look showed TCR association rates differing by HLA locus, highest for DRB1 and lowest for HLA-C. The study designated 150 or so TCR beta chains cytomegalovirus-associated. Later analysis identified a missense DCLRE1C variant that was linked to TCR beta V- and J-gene trimming.

Each of the donors was a healthy bone marrow donor. The chain has TRBV7-8 and TRBJ1-3; a weak D match, TRBD1 (5 bases). The sequence derives from a boy aged 2 to 10 in good health and CMV-seronegative. Source material: PBMCs. In DNA, the CDR3 is TGTGCCAGCAGCTCGGGACTTAGGGGATTTGGAAACACCATATATTTT. This encodes CASSSGLRGFGNTIYF.